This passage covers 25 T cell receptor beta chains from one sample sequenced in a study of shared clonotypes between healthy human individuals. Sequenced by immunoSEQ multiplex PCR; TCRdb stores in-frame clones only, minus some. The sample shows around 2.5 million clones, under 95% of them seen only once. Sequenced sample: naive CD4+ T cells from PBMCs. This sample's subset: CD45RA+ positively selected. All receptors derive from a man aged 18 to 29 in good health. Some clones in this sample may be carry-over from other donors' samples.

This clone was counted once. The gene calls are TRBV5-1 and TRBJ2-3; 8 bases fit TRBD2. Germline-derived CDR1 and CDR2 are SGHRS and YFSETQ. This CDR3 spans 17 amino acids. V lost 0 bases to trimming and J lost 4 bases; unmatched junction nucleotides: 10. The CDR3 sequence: CASSLGFAGGTADTQYF. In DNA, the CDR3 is TGCGCCAGCAGCTTGGGATTCGCGGGAGGAACTGCAGATACGCAGTATTTT. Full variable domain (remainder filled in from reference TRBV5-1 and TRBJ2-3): KAGVTQTPRYLIKTRGQQVTLSCSPISGHRSVSWYQQTPGQGLQFLFEYFSETQRNKGNFPGRFSGRQFSNSRSEMNVSTLELGDSALYLCASSLGFAGGTADTQYFGPGTRLTVL.

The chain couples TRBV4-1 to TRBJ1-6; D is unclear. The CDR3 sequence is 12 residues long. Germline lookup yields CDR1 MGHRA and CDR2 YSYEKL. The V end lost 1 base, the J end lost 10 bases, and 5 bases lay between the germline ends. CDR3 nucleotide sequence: TGCGCCAGCAGCCAAGTGTGGTCACCCCTCCACTTT. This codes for CASSQVWSPLHF.

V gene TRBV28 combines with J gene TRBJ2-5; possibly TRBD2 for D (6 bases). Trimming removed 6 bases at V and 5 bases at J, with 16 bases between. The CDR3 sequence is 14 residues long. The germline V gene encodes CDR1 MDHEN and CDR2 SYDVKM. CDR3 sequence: CASSLLALGETQYF. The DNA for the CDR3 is TGTGCCAGCAGCTTACTAGCTTTGGGGGAGACCCAGTACTTC.

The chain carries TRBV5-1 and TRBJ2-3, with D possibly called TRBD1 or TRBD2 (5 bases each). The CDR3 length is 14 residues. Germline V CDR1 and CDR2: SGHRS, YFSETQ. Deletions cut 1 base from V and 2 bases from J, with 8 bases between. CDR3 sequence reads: CASSLWGNTDTQYF. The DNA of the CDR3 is TGCGCCAGCAGCTTGTGGGGGAACACAGATACGCAGTATTTT.

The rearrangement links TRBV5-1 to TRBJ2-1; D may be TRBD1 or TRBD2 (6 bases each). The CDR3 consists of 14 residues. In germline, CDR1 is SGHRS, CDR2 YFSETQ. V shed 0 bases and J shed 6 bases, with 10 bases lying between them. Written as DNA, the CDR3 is TGCGCCAGCAGCTTGGCCGGGGGCCCCAATGAGCAGTTCTTC. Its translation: CASSLAGGPNEQFF. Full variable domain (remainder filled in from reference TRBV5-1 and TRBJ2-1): KAGVTQTPRYLIKTRGQQVTLSCSPISGHRSVSWYQQTPGQGLQFLFEYFSETQRNKGNFPGRFSGRQFSNSRSEMNVSTLELGDSALYLCASSLAGGPNEQFFGPGTRLTVL.

In DNA form, the CDR3 reads TGTGCCACCAGCAGAGCCGTATTAGAGACCCAGTACTTC. It specifies CATSRAVLETQYF. The chain couples TRBV15 to TRBJ2-5; D unclear. Germline lookup yields CDR1 LNHNV and CDR2 YYDKDF (reference sequence). The V and J ends lost 1 base and 4 bases respectively, with 7 bases between them. The CDR3 is made up of 13 amino acids.

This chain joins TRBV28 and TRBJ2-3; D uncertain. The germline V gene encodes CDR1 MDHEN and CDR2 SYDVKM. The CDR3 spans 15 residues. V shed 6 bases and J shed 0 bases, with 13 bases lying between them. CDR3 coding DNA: TGTGCCAGCAGCAGCCACCAGGAGAGCACAGATACGCAGTATTTT. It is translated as CASSSHQESTDTQYF.

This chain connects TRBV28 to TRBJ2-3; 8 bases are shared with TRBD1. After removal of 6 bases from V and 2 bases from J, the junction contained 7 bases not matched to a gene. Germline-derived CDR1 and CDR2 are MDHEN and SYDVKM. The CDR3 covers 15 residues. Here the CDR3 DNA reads TGTGCCAGCAGACAAGACAGGGGTGACACAGATACGCAGTATTTT. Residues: CASRQDRGDTDTQYF.

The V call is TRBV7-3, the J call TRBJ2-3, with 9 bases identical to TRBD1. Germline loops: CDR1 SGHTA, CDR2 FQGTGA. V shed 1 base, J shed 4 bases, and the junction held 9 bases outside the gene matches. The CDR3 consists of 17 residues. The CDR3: CASSLIGGQGSSDTQYF. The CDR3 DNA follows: TGTGCCAGCAGCTTAATAGGGGGACAGGGATCATCAGATACGCAGTATTTT.

The CDR3 nucleotides read TGCGCCAGCAGCCAACTAGTGCGGACGAATGAGCAGTTCTTC. This sequence encodes CASSQLVRTNEQFF. The chain is built from TRBV4-1 and TRBJ2-1; D not resolved. This CDR3 comprises 14 residues. Germline CDR1 reads MGHRA; CDR2 reads YSYEKL. Trimming cost V 2 bases and J 7 bases, with 12 bases left between them.

In DNA, the CDR3 is TGTGCCAGCAGCCGGGAGGCAGGAGGGGTCACCGGGGAGCTGTTTTTT. Translating gives CASSREAGGVTGELFF. The chain is built from TRBV5-5 and TRBJ2-2; 7 bases are a match to TRBD2. The CDR3 is made up of 16 amino acids. Trimming took 4 bases from V and 4 from J; bases not matched to a gene: 10. Per germline, CDR1 SGHKS and CDR2 YYEKEE (reference sequence).

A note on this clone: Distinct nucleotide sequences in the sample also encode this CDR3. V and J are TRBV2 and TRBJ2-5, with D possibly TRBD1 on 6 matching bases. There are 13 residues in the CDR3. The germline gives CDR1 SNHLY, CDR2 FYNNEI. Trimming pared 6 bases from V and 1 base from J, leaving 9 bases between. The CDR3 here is CASSQGRQETQYF. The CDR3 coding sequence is TGTGCCAGCAGCCAGGGGCGCCAAGAGACCCAGTACTTC.

CDR3 sequence: CAVRGGVGSYEQYF. The CDR3 DNA follows: TGTGCCGTCCGGGGGGGAGTTGGCTCCTACGAGCAGTACTTC. J is TRBJ2-7 and V is TRBV11-2; 8 bases fit TRBD2. V lost 11 bases to trimming and J lost 0 bases; unmatched junction nucleotides: 9. The CDR3 loop spans 14 amino acids. The germline V gene encodes CDR1 SGHAT and CDR2 FQNNGV. Full variable domain (outside the CDR3, taken from reference TRBV11-2 and TRBJ2-7): EAGVAQSPRYKIIEKRQSVAFWCNPISGHATLYWYQQILGQGPKLLIQFQNNGVVDDSQLPKDRFSAERLKGVDSTLKIQPAKLEDSAVYLCAVRGGVGSYEQYFGPGTRLTVT.

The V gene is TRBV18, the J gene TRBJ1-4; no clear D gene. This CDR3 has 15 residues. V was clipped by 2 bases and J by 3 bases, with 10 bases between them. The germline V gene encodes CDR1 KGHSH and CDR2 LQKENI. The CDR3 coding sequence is TGTGCCAGCTCACCATGGGCACAACCTAATGAAAAACTGTTTTTT. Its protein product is CASSPWAQPNEKLFF.

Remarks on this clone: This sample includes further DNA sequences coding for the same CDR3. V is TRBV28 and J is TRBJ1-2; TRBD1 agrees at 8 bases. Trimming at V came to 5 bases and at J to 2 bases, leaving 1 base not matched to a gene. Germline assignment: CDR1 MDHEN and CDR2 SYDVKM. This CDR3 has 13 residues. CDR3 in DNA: TGTGCCAGCAGTCGGACAGGGAACTATGGCTACACCTTC. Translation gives CASSRTGNYGYTF.

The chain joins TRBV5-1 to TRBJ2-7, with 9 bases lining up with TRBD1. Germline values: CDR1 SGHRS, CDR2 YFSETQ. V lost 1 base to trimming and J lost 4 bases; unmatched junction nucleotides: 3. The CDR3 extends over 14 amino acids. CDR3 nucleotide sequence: TGCGCCAGCAGCTTGTATGACAGGGGGTACGAGCAGTACTTC. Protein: CASSLYDRGYEQYF.

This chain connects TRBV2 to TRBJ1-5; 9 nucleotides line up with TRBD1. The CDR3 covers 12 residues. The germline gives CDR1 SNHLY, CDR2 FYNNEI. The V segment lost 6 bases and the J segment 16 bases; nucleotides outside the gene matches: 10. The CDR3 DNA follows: TGTGCCAGCAGCGCCCCCGGACAGGGGCCCCATTTT. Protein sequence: CASSAPGQGPHF.

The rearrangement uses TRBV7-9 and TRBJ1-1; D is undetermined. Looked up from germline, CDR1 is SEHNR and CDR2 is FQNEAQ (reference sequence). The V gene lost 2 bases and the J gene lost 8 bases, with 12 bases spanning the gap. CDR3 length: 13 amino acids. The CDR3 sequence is CASSLFQVPEAFF. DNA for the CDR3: TGTGCCAGCAGCTTATTTCAGGTCCCAGAAGCTTTCTTT. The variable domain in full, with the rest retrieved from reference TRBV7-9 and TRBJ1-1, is DTGVSQNPRHKITKRGQNVTFRCDPISEHNRLYWYRQTLGQGPEFLTYFQNEAQLEKSRLLSDRFSAERPKGSFSTLEIQRTEQGDSAMYLCASSLFQVPEAFFGQGTRLTVV.

CDR3 sequence: CASTPRGSGANVLTF. The CDR3, as DNA: TGTGCCAGCACCCCCCGGGGATCTGGGGCCAACGTCCTGACTTTC. The rearrangement uses TRBV6-6 and TRBJ2-6; the D gene is possibly TRBD2 (5 bases). Germline-derived CDR1 and CDR2 are MNHNY and SVGAGI (reference sequence). The length of the CDR3 is 15 residues. The germline V and J ends were trimmed by 7 bases and 1 base, with 11 bases remaining between them.

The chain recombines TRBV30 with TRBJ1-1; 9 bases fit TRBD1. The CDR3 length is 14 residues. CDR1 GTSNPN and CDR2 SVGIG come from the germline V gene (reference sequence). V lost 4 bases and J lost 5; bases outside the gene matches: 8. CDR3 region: CAWIDRGVRTEAFF. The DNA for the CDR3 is TGTGCCTGGATCGACAGGGGGGTTAGGACTGAAGCTTTCTTT.

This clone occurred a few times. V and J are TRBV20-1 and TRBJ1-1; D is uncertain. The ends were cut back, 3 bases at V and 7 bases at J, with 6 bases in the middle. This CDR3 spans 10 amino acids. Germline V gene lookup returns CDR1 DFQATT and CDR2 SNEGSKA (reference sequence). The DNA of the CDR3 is TGCAGTGCTAGTCGACGTGAAGCTTTCTTT. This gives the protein CSASRREAFF.

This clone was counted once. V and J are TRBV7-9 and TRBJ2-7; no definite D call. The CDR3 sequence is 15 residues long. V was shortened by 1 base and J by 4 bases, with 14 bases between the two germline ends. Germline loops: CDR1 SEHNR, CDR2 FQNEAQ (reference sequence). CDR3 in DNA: TGTGCCAGCAGCTTAGTAGGGTCAGGATCGTACGAGCAGTACTTC. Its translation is CASSLVGSGSYEQYF.

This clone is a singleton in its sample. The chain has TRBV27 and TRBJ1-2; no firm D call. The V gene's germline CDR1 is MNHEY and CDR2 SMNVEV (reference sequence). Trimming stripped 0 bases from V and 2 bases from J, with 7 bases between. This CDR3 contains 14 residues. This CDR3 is CASSLSDTNYGYTF. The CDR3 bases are TGTGCCAGCAGTTTATCTGACACCAACTATGGCTACACCTTC.

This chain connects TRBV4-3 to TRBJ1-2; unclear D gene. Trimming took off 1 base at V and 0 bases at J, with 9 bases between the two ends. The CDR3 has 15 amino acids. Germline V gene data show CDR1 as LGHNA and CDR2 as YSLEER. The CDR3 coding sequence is TGCGCCAGCAGCCAAGGTTTGGAGACTAACTATGGCTACACCTTC. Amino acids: CASSQGLETNYGYTF.

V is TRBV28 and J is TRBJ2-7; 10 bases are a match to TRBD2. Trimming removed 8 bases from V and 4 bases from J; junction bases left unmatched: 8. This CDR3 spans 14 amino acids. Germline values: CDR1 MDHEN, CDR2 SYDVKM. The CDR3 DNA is TGTGCCAGCTGGGAGCGGGAGGGCGGGTACGAGCAGTACTTC. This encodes CASWEREGGYEQYF.